This T cell receptor (beta chain) was observed in a study of T cell repertoires in cytomegalovirus infection. General observations from the study: HLA-C-restricted, CMV-specific TCR beta clonotypes were dominant ex vivo. Identification of carriers of CMV plus the relevant HLA was achieved through cumulative public TCR beta family frequency.

About this clonotype itself: Its cognate antigen is unknown.

MiXCR was run by TCRdb on the reads, yielding one entry per CDR3 protein. This table has 75,000 to 95,000 distinct CDR3 sequences, about half appearing once. The sequence was obtained from a human donor in good health (CMV status not recorded). Some clones in this sample may be carry-over from other donors' samples. The specimen comprised CD8+ T cells from cultured PBMCs, sampled from culture after CMV antigen stimulation.

The CDR3 spells CASSQDQGAIDGETQYF. The CDR3 nucleotides are TGCGCCAGCAGCCAAGATCAGGGGGCAATAGATGGAGAGACCCAGTACTTC. V is TRBV4-1 and J is TRBJ2-5; 8 bases align to TRBD1. Germline CDR1 and CDR2: MGHRA and YSYEKL. The trim removed 0 bases at V and 4 bases at J, leaving 10 bases unmatched. CDR3 size: 17 residues.